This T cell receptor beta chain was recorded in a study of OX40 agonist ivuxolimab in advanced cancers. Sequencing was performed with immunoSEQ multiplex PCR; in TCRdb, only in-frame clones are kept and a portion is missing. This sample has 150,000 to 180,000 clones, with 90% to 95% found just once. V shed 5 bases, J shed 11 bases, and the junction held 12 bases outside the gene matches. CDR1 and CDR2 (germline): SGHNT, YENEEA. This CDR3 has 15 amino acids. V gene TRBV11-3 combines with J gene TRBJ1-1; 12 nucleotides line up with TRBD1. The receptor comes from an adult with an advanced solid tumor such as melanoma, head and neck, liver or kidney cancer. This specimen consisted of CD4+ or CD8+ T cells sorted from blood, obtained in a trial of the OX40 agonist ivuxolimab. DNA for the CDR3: TGTGCCAGCAGCGCGAGCGGGACAGGGGGCTATCGGGCTTTCTTT. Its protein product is CASSASGTGGYRAFF. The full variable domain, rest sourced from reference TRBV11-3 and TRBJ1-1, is EAGVVQSPRYKIIEKKQPVAFWCNPISGHNTLYWYLQNLGQGPELLIRYENEEAVDDSQLPKDRFSAERLKGVDSTLKIQPAELGDSAVYLCASSASGTGGYRAFFGQGTRLTVV.